The next 20 T cell receptor beta chains were all read from a single sample in a study of cytomegalovirus exposure and HLA in healthy donors (dated by TCRdb to 2016 to 2017). Library construction relied on the immunoSEQ multiplex PCR assay. For the multiplex PCR, a mixture combining 60 forward primers for TCR Vbeta segments and 13 reverse primers for TCR Jbeta segments was used. Not all clones reach the TCRdb copy of this immuneACCESS table, which keeps in-frame sequences only. Checked studies attribute under half of the gap to unresolved V genes and leave the rest unexplained. The record for this sample contains approximately 51,000 clones. The top ten hold roughly 26% of the sample. Sequencing was done on a sample of PBMCs. These receptor sequences come from a man aged 35-49 years in good health and CMV-seropositive.

Concerning this clone itself: This specimen includes other DNA sequences encoding the same CDR3. This chain connects TRBV5-1 to TRBJ2-3; no definite D call. Trimming left V 4 bases short and J 4 bases short, with 10 bases between. Germline-derived CDR1 and CDR2 are SGHRS and YFSETQ. The CDR3 contains 13 residues. CDR3 loop: CASSTSGPDTQYF. The CDR3 region has the DNA TGCGCCAGCAGCACCTCAGGCCCAGATACGCAGTATTTT. Variable domain in full (rest from reference TRBV5-1 and TRBJ2-3): KAGVTQTPRYLIKTRGQQVTLSCSPISGHRSVSWYQQTPGQGLQFLFEYFSETQRNKGNFPGRFSGRQFSNSRSEMNVSTLELGDSALYLCASSTSGPDTQYFGPGTRLTVL.

The V gene is TRBV7-8, the J gene TRBJ1-3, with 7 bases lining up with TRBD1. This CDR3 comprises 15 residues. Trimming removed 5 bases from V and 7 bases from J; junction bases left unmatched: 11. Looked up from germline, CDR1 is SGHVS and CDR2 is FQNEAQ. CDR3 residues: CASSGSGTAFNTIYF. The CDR3 DNA sequence: TGTGCCAGCAGCGGTAGCGGGACAGCATTCAACACCATATATTTT.

This chain links TRBV28 with TRBJ1-5, with D unclear. From germline, CDR1 is MDHEN and CDR2 SYDVKM. The V gene lost 11 bases and the J gene lost 0 bases, with 17 bases spanning the gap. This CDR3 comprises 15 residues. CDR3: CAAYGPGSSNQPQHF. CDR3 in DNA: TGTGCCGCATATGGGCCTGGGTCTAGCAATCAGCCCCAGCATTTT.

The genes are TRBV9 and TRBJ2-1; weak D call: TRBD1 (6 bases). The CDR3 runs 17 residues. V shed 0 bases and J shed 6 bases, with 19 bases lying between them. Germline-derived CDR1 and CDR2 are SGDLS and YYNGEE. The CDR3 DNA follows: TGTGCCAGCAGCGTAGCCCTAAAACAGGGTAGCAGCAATGAGCAGTTCTTC. Protein: CASSVALKQGSSNEQFF.

The chain is built from TRBV1 and TRBJ2-7; TRBD2, the table's D call, lacks a check against the DNA. TRBV1 is designated a pseudogene. CDR3 length equals 20 residues. DNA of the CDR3: TGCACCAGCAGCCCCTACGCCGGGACTAGCGGTACGTCGTCAACTTACGAGCAGTACTTC. It yields the protein CTSSPYAGTSGTSSTYEQYF.

V and J are TRBV30 and TRBJ2-2; D may be TRBD2 (6 bases). V shed 4 bases and J shed 5 bases, with 8 bases lying between them. From germline, CDR1 is GTSNPN and CDR2 SVGIG (reference sequence). The CDR3 runs to 12 residues. The CDR3 nucleotides read TGTGCCTGGATGGGGGGAACCGGGGAGCTGTTTTTT. This sequence encodes CAWMGGTGELFF.

DNA of the CDR3: TGTGCCAGTAGTACCCTACCCGACAGGAGGCCCTACGAGCAGTACTTC. This translates into CASSTLPDRRPYEQYF. V usage is TRBV19 and J usage is TRBJ2-7; tentatively, D is TRBD1 (6 bases). The CDR3 runs to 16 residues. V lost 4 bases, J lost 2 bases, and 18 bases lay in between. The V gene's germline CDR1 is LNHDA and CDR2 SQIVND (reference sequence).

V and J are TRBV29-1 and TRBJ1-4, with D unresolved. V lost 4 bases and J 4 bases, leaving 7 bases between the germline ends. Germline V lookup: CDR1 SQVTM, CDR2 ANQGSEA. The CDR3 has 12 residues. The CDR3 DNA is TGCAGCGTTGGAGGGTATAATGAAAAACTGTTTTTT. Protein product: CSVGGYNEKLFF.

The chain joins TRBV7-9 to TRBJ2-3; weak D call: TRBD1 (5 bases). Trimming shortened V by 6 bases and J by 4 bases, and 8 bases separated the two germline ends. The CDR3 loop spans 12 amino acids. Germline V CDR1 and CDR2: SEHNR, FQNEAQ (reference sequence). This chain's CDR3 is CASRQAPDTQYF. CDR3 bases: TGTGCCAGCAGACAGGCCCCAGATACGCAGTATTTT.

The J gene is TRBJ1-2, the V gene TRBV19, with 10 positions matching TRBD1. From germline, CDR1 is LNHDA and CDR2 SQIVND (reference sequence). The V segment lost 7 bases and the J segment 5 bases; nucleotides outside the gene matches: 10. The CDR3 has 15 residues. The CDR3 DNA reads as TGTGCCAGTATGGCTCCTTGGACAGGGGGTTATGGCTACACCTTC. Protein product: CASMAPWTGGYGYTF.

This chain connects TRBV6-6 to TRBJ2-7, with 11 positions matching TRBD1. The V gene end was trimmed by 6 bases and the J gene end by 6 bases; junction bases not matched to a gene: 4. The CDR3 is made up of 13 amino acids. CDR1 and CDR2 (germline): MNHNY, SVGAGI (reference sequence). CDR3 sequence reads: CASRGTGGGEQYF. The CDR3 DNA sequence: TGTGCCAGCAGGGGGACAGGGGGGGGCGAGCAGTACTTC.

The gene calls are TRBV28 and TRBJ1-2; no clear D. The ends were cut back, 5 bases at V and 5 bases at J, with 12 bases in the middle. This CDR3 comprises 13 residues. Germline CDR1 and CDR2: MDHEN and SYDVKM. The DNA of the CDR3 is TGTGCCAGCAGTCCCATCGGGAAGTATGGCTACACCTTC. Protein product: CASSPIGKYGYTF.

The gene calls are TRBV6-5 and TRBJ1-2, with D possibly TRBD1 on 6 matching bases. The CDR3 sequence is 14 residues long. Germline loops: CDR1 MNHEY, CDR2 SVGAGI. Trimming cost V 0 bases and J 6 bases, with 11 bases left between them. The CDR3 bases are TGTGCCAGCAGTTACTCGGACAGCTTTGATGGCTACACCTTC. Translated: CASSYSDSFDGYTF.

The V call is TRBV19, the J call TRBJ1-1; D is possibly TRBD1 (5 bases). CDR1 and CDR2 (germline): LNHDA, SQIVND (reference sequence). Trimming shortened V by 6 bases and J by 5 bases, and 19 bases separated the two germline ends. The CDR3 has 15 residues. CDR3 nucleotides: TGTGCCAGTAGGGCACACAGGATCGGAAGGACTGAAGCTTTCTTT. It codes for CASRAHRIGRTEAFF.

This chain connects TRBV29-1 to TRBJ2-7; no reliable D call. The germline V gene has CDR1 SQVTM and CDR2 ANQGSEA. CDR3 length: 11 residues. V lost 7 bases and J lost 2, with 9 bases in between. The CDR3 protein is CSASSAYEQYF. Written as DNA, the CDR3 is TGCAGCGCCTCAAGCGCCTACGAGCAGTACTTC.

The CDR3 region is CAIRQGNTEAFF. DNA for the CDR3: TGTGCCATCCGACAGGGTAACACTGAAGCTTTCTTT. The gene calls are TRBV10-3 and TRBJ1-1; 7 positions match TRBD1. With V trimmed by 8 bases and J by 2 bases, 2 bases remained unmatched. Per germline, CDR1 ENHRY and CDR2 SYGVKD. This CDR3 is 12 amino acids long.

This chain uses TRBV7-8 with TRBJ1-5, with 7 bases matching TRBD1. Losses at the gene ends were 1 base for V and 5 bases for J; bases not matched to a gene: 2. Germline CDR1 is SGHVS and CDR2 is FQNEAQ. The CDR3 is 14 amino acids. The CDR3 sequence: CASSLDTGDQPQHF. CDR3 bases: TGTGCCAGCAGCTTAGACACAGGGGATCAGCCCCAGCATTTT.

This rearrangement joins TRBV9 to TRBJ1-5; 7 bases are a match to TRBD1. This CDR3 is 13 amino acids long. V was pared by 1 base and J by 7 bases, with 2 bases of the junction left unmatched. CDR1 is SGDLS and CDR2 is YYNGEE in the germline V gene. The CDR3 region has the DNA TGTGCCAGCAGCGTACAGGGGGAGCAGCCCCAGCATTTT. Protein: CASSVQGEQPQHF.

The chain carries TRBV11-2 and TRBJ2-3; D is unclear. V was pared by 2 bases and J by 6 bases, with 12 bases between. The CDR3 covers 14 residues. The germline gives CDR1 SGHAT, CDR2 FQNNGV. Here the CDR3 reads CASSLQSKRDTQYF. For the CDR3, the DNA is TGTGCCAGCAGCTTACAATCCAAGAGGGATACGCAGTATTTT.

The chain combines TRBV5-6 with TRBJ2-7; the match to TRBD2 covers 8 bases. This CDR3 comprises 13 residues. The V and J ends lost 4 bases and 6 bases, in that order; junction bases with no gene match: 6. The germline V gene has CDR1 SGHDT and CDR2 YYEEEE. The CDR3 DNA is TGTGCCAGCAGCGCTAGCGGGTGGCGCGAGCAGTACTTC. Amino acids: CASSASGWREQYF.